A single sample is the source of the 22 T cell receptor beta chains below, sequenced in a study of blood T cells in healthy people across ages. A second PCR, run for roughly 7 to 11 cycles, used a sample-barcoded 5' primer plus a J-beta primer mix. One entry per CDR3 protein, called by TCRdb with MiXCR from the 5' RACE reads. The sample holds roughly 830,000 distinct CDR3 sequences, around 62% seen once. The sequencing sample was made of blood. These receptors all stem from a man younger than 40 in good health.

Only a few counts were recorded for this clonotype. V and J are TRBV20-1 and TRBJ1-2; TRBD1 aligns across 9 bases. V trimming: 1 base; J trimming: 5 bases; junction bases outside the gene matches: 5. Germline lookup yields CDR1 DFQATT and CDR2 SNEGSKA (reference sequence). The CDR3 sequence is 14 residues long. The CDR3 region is CSARAPGQGYGYTF. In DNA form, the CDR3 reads TGCAGTGCTAGAGCTCCGGGACAGGGTTATGGCTACACCTTC.

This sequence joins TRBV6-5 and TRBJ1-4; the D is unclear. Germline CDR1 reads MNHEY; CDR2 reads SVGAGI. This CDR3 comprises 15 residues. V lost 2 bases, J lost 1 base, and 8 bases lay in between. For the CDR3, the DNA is TGTGCCAGCAGTTACGTTCCCGGAACTAATGAAAAACTGTTTTTT. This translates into CASSYVPGTNEKLFF.

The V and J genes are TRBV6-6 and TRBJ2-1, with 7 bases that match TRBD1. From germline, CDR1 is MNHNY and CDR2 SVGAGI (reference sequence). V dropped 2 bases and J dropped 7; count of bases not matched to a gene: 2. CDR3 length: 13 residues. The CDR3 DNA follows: TGTGCCAGCAGTTACCAACAGGGGAATGAGCAGTTCTTC. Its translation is CASSYQQGNEQFF.

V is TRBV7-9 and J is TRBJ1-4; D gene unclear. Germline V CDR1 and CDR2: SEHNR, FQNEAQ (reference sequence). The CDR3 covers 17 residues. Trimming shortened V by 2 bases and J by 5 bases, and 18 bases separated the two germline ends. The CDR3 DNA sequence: TGTGCCAGCAGCTTACTATCCGTGCGGGGAAAAAATGAAAAACTGTTTTTT. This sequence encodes CASSLLSVRGKNEKLFF.

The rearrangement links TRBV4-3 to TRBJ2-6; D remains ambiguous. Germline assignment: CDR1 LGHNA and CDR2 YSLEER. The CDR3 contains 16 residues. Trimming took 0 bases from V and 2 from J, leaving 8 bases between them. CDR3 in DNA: TGCGCCAGCAGCCAAGATTGGGAAACTGGGGCCAACGTCCTGACTTTC. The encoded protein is CASSQDWETGANVLTF.

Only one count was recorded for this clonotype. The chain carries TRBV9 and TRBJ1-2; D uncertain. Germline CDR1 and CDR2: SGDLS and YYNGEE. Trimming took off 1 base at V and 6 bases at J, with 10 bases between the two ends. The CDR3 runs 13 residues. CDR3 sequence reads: CASSVLGGDGYTF. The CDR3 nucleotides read TGTGCCAGCAGCGTATTGGGTGGGGATGGCTACACCTTC. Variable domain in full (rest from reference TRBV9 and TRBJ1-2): DSGVTQTPKHLITATGQRVTLRCSPRSGDLSVYWYQQSLDQGLQFLIQYYNGEERAKGNILERFSAQQFPDLHSELNLSSLELGDSALYFCASSVLGGDGYTFGSGTRLTVV.

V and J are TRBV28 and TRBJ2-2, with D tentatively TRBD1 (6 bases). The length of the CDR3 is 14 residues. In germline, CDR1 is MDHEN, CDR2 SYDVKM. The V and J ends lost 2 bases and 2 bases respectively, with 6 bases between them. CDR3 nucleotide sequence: TGTGCCAGCAGTTTAGGGACAAACACCGGGGAGCTGTTTTTT. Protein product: CASSLGTNTGELFF.

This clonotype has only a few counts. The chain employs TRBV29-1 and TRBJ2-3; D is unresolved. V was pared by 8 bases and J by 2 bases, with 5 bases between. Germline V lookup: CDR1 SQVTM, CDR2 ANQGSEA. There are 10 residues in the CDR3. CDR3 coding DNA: TGCAGCTTGACCACAGATACGCAGTATTTT. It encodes CSLTTDTQYF.

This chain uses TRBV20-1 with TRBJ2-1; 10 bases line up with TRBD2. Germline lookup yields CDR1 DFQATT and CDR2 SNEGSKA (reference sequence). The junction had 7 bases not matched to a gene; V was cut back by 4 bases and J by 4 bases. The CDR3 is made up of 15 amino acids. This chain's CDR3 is CSAKATSGSYNEQFF. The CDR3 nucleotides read TGCAGTGCTAAAGCGACTAGCGGGTCTTACAATGAGCAGTTCTTC.

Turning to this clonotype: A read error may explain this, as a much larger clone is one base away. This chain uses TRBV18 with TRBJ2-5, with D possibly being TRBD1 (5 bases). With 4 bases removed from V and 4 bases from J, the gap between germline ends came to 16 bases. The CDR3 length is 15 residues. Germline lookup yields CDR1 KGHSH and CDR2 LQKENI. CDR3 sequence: CASSRYGAGRETQYF. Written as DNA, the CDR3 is TGTGCCAGCTCACGCTATGGGGCAGGGCGAGAGACCCAGTACTTC.

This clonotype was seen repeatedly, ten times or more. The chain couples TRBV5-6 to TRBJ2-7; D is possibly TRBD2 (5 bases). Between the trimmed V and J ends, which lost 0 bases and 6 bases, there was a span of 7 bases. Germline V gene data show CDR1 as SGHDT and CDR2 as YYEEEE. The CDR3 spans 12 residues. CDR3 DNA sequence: TGTGCCAGCAGCTTGGGAGGGATCGAGCAGTACTTC. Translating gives CASSLGGIEQYF.

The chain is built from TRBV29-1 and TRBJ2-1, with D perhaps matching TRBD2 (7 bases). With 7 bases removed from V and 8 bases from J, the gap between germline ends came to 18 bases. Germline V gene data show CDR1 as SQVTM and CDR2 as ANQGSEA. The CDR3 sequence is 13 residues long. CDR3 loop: CSARRGAVDEQFF. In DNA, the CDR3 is TGCAGCGCCCGCCGGGGGGCGGTCGATGAGCAGTTCTTC.

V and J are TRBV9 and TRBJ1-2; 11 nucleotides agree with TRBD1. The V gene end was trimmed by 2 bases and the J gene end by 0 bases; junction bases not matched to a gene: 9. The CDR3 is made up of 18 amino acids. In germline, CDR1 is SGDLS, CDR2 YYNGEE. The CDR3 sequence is CASSVTPGTGGTNYGYTF. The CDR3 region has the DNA TGTGCCAGCAGCGTCACCCCCGGGACAGGGGGAACTAACTATGGCTACACCTTC.

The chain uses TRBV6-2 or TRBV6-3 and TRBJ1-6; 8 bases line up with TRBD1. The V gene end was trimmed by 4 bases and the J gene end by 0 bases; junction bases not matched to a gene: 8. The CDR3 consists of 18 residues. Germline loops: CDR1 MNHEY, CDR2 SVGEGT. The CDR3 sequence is CASSSGTGESSYNSPLHF. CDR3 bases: TGTGCCAGCAGTTCCGGGACAGGCGAGAGCTCCTATAATTCACCCCTCCACTTT.

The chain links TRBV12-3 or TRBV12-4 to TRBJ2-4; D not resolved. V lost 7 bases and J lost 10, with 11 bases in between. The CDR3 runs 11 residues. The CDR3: CASTSTYIQYF. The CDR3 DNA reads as TGTGCCAGCACCTCGACCTATATTCAGTACTTC.

For the CDR3, the DNA is TGCGCCAGCAGCCAAGATACGGCGGGGGGCATCAATGAGCAGTTCTTC. It encodes CASSQDTAGGINEQFF. The genes are TRBV4-3 and TRBJ2-1; 8 bases agree with TRBD2. Trimming cost V 0 bases and J 6 bases; bases outside gene matches: 7. CDR1 and CDR2 from the germline V gene are LGHNA and YSLEER. This CDR3 contains 16 residues.

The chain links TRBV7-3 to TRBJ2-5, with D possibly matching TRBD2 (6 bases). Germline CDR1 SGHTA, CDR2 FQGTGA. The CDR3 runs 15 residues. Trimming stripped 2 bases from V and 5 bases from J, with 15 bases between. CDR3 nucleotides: TGTGCCAGCAGCTTAGCGGGGCTCACCTCGGAGACCCAGTACTTC. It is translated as CASSLAGLTSETQYF.

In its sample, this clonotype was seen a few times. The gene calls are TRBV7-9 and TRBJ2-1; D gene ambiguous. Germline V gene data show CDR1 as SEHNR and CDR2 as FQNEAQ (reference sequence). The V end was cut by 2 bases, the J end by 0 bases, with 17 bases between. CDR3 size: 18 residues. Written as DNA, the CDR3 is TGTGCCAGCAGCTTAAATTCGAGACCTTGGAGCTCCTACAATGAGCAGTTCTTC. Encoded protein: CASSLNSRPWSSYNEQFF.

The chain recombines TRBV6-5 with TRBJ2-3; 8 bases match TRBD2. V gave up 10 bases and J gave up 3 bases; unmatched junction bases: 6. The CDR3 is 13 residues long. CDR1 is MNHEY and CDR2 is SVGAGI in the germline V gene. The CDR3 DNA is TGTGCCACCACCCGGGGGGGGACAGATACGCAGTATTTT. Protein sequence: CATTRGGTDTQYF.

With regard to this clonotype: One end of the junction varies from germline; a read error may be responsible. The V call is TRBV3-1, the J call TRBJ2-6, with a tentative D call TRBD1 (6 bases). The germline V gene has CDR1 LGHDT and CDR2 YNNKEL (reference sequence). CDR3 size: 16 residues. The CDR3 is CASSPRQVSGADVLTF. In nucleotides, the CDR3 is TGTGCCAGCAGCCCGCGACAGGTCTCTGGGGCCGACGTCCTGACTTTC. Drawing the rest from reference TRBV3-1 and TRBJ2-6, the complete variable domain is DTAVSQTPKYLVTQMGNDKSIKCEQNLGHDTMYWYKQDSKKFLKIMFSYNNKELIINETVPNRFSPKSPDKAHLNLHINSLELGDSAVYFCASSPRQVSGADVLTFGAGSRLTVL.

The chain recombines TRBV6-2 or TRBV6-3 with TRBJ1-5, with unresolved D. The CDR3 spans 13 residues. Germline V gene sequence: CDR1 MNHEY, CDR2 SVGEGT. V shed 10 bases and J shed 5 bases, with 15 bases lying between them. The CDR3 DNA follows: TGTGCCACCACGGACGGAATCCATCAGCCCCAGCATTTT. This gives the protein CATTDGIHQPQHF.

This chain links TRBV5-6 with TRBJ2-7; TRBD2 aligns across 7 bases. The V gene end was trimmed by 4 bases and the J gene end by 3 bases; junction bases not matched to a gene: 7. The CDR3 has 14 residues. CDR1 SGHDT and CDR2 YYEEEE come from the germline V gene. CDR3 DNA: TGTGCCAGCAGCAGCGGGGACGGCTTCTACGAGCAGTACTTC. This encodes CASSSGDGFYEQYF.